One T cell receptor beta chain is described in this entry. The antigen is unknown. CDR1 SGDLS and CDR2 YYNGEE come from the germline V gene. The CDR3 loop spans 17 amino acids. Trimming removed 0 bases at V and 0 bases at J, with 13 bases between. Thyroid surgery had not been preceded by any treatment in any patient. The data were obtained in a study of metastatic and nonmetastatic thyroid tumors. Across the whole study: The comparison covered peripheral blood and tumor or nodule tissue in malignant and benign thyroid patients.

Original processing notes: For papillary thyroid cancer, a distant-metastasis classifier was constructed from CDR3 differences observed across clinicopathological groups. TCRdb re-called the PCR reads through MiXCR. The V and J calls were not made by the authors but by TCRdb's processing. The sample has some 83,000 clones; approximately 12% are singletons. Findings of the study overall: The reported finding was significantly higher TCR beta diversity in malignant thyroid tumors relative to benign nodules, in blood and tumor.

The chain uses TRBV9 and TRBJ2-1, with D unresolved. The receptor was isolated from a female donor with papillary thyroid cancer or a benign thyroid nodule (not recorded which). Some clones in this sample may be carry-over from other donors' samples. The sequenced material came from tumor tissue. This CDR3 is CASSVGRPTSSYNEQFF. The CDR3 DNA sequence: TGTGCCAGCAGCGTAGGTAGGCCGACGAGCTCCTACAATGAGCAGTTCTTC.